This T cell receptor beta chain was sequenced for a study of STAT5B mutations in CD4+ large granular lymphocyte leukemia. Points from the study as a whole: TRBV06-family usage was enriched in top patient clones (8/27) versus controls (2/35).

This clone occurred once. Its antigen is still unknown. Buffy coats from healthy blood donors served as controls. This table comes from immunoSEQ multiplex PCR, and its TCRdb copy is limited to in-frame clones, with some not included. The table records approximately 30,000 clones, more than 65% of them present only once. The CDR3 consists of 15 residues. Germline trimming cut 4 bases from V and 0 bases from J; bases unmatched to any gene: 4. Germline CDR1 SGHRS, CDR2 YFSETQ. What was sequenced was CD4+ T cells from blood buffy coats. The J gene is TRBJ2-7, the V gene TRBV5-1; TRBD1 aligns across 10 bases. The clonotype originates from a human donor in good health. CDR3 protein: CASSLGQGFSYEQYF. DNA for the CDR3: TGCGCCAGCAGCCTGGGACAGGGGTTCTCCTACGAGCAGTACTTC.